The 13 T cell receptor beta chains below were found in one sample sequenced in a study of blood T cell repertoires in COVID-19. The assay was immunoSEQ multiplex PCR, and TCRdb's table has in-frame clones only and misses some. This repertoire shows about 98,000 clones, less than 85% found once; its top ten account for approximately 10%. The specimen sequenced was peripheral blood. The receptors come from a man aged 65 to 79 with active or convalescent COVID-19.

The V gene is TRBV18, the J gene TRBJ2-7, with 7 bases aligning to TRBD1. V lost 3 bases to trimming and J lost 2 bases; unmatched junction nucleotides: 1. The CDR3 totals 13 residues. The germline CDR1 and CDR2 sequences are KGHSH and LQKENI. CDR3 amino acids: CASSPGQTYEQYF. The CDR3 nucleotides read TGTGCCAGCTCACCGGGACAGACCTACGAGCAGTACTTC.

This sequence joins TRBV4-3 and TRBJ2-5; 12 bases align to TRBD2. The CDR3 runs 15 residues. After removal of 1 base from V and 8 bases from J, the junction contained 5 bases not matched to a gene. The germline V gene has CDR1 LGHNA and CDR2 YSLEER. CDR3 DNA sequence: TGCGCCAGCAGCCAAGGTCTAGCGGGGGGGACAACCCAGTACTTC. Translation: CASSQGLAGGTTQYF.

The chain recombines TRBV12-3 or TRBV12-4 with TRBJ2-7; D possibly corresponds to TRBD1 (5 bases). The V end was cut by 5 bases, the J end by 1 base, with 9 bases between. The CDR3 is 13 amino acids. CDR3 DNA sequence: TGTGCCAGCAGTCACGACAGTTCCTACGAGCAGTACTTC. This sequence encodes CASSHDSSYEQYF.

This clone has a handful of counts. V gene TRBV24-1 combines with J gene TRBJ1-2; D gene uncertain. Between the trimmed V and J ends, which lost 1 base and 3 bases, there was a span of 8 bases. The CDR3 length is 14 residues. From germline, CDR1 is KGHDR and CDR2 SFDVKD. In DNA form, the CDR3 reads TGTGCCACCAGTGATTTAGCGAGACACTATGGCTACACCTTC. Amino acids: CATSDLARHYGYTF.

The chain joins TRBV2 to TRBJ2-7, with D possibly TRBD2 on 6 matching bases. The CDR3 loop spans 14 amino acids. V lost 5 bases, J lost 6 bases, and 17 bases lay in between. CDR1 is SNHLY and CDR2 is FYNNEI in the germline V gene. CDR3 in amino acids: CASSFSGRGGEQYF. Here the CDR3 DNA reads TGTGCCAGCAGTTTCTCTGGGCGGGGAGGCGAGCAGTACTTC.

Regarding this clone: At the DNA level, this CDR3 is encoded by other sequences in the same sample as well. V is TRBV27 and J is TRBJ1-5, with 7 bases aligning to TRBD1. The CDR3 length is 13 residues. V lost 5 bases and J lost 5; bases outside the gene matches: 3. Germline V CDR1 and CDR2: MNHEY, SMNVEV (reference sequence). The CDR3 DNA reads as TGTGCCAGCAGTCTCCAGGGGGATCAGCCCCAGCATTTT. Its translation: CASSLQGDQPQHF.

The chain couples TRBV7-9 to TRBJ1-5; 7 bases agree with TRBD1. CDR3 length: 13 residues. Germline V lookup: CDR1 SEHNR, CDR2 FQNEAQ (reference sequence). J lost 4 bases, V lost 3 bases, and 0 bases had no gene match. For the CDR3, the DNA is TGTGCCAGCAGCTTCAGGGGGAATCAGCCCCAGCATTTT. Encoded protein: CASSFRGNQPQHF.

This sequence joins TRBV5-6 and TRBJ2-7, with a possible D match to TRBD2 (7 bases). V gave up 2 bases and J gave up 2 bases, with 17 bases separating them. Germline assignment: CDR1 SGHDT and CDR2 YYEEEE. The CDR3 has 16 residues. The CDR3 region is CASSFKRGAIAYEQYF. The CDR3 DNA follows: TGTGCCAGCAGCTTCAAACGGGGGGCGATCGCCTACGAGCAGTACTTC.

This clone has a count of ten or more. Other DNA sequences in the same sample also yield this CDR3. The chain has TRBV18 and TRBJ2-3, with 7 bases that match TRBD2. Losses at the gene ends were 0 bases for V and 9 bases for J; bases not matched to a gene: 6. The CDR3 totals 14 residues. Germline V gene data show CDR1 as KGHSH and CDR2 as LQKENI. CDR3 bases: TGTGCCAGCTCACCACCGGCTAGCGGAGACACGCAGTATTTT. Amino acid sequence: CASSPPASGDTQYF.

Worth noting for this clone: The same CDR3 can be traced to other DNA sequences in this sample. The rearrangement uses TRBV4-2 and TRBJ2-1, with 14 bases matching TRBD2. The junction had 0 bases not matched to a gene; V was cut back by 3 bases and J by 5 bases. Germline CDR1 and CDR2: LGHNA and YNFKEQ. CDR3 size: 15 residues. The CDR3 coding sequence is TGTGCCAGCAGCCAGGGACTAGCGGGGGACAATGAGCAGTTCTTC. Protein: CASSQGLAGDNEQFF.

This chain joins TRBV5-4 and TRBJ1-2, with D possibly TRBD1 on 6 matching bases. The CDR3 is 14 amino acids. The germline V gene encodes CDR1 SGHNT and CDR2 YYREEE (reference sequence). Between the trimmed V and J ends, which lost 1 base and 5 bases, there was a span of 12 bases. The CDR3 nucleotides are TGTGCCAGCAGCTTGCCTTCAGGACAGTATGGCTACACCTTC. Amino acid sequence: CASSLPSGQYGYTF.

The chain uses TRBV18 and TRBJ1-3; unclear D gene. The CDR3 is made up of 14 amino acids. V was cut by 6 bases and J by 4 bases, with 13 bases left in between. Germline-derived CDR1 and CDR2 are KGHSH and LQKENI. CDR3: CASSLRVPGNTIYF. DNA of the CDR3: TGTGCCAGCTCCCTGCGGGTGCCGGGAAACACCATATATTTT.

V is TRBV18 and J is TRBJ1-5; no clear D gene. The V gene's germline CDR1 is KGHSH and CDR2 LQKENI. The CDR3 has 15 amino acids. V shed 3 bases and J shed 9 bases, with 18 bases lying between them. CDR3 amino acids: CASSPAPGGSGPQHF. The CDR3 region has the DNA TGTGCCAGCTCACCGGCCCCGGGTGGTAGTGGGCCCCAGCATTTT.